Listed here is a single T cell receptor beta chain. Its antigen is not known. This CDR3 has 16 residues. Germline CDR1 and CDR2: SGHRS and YFSETQ. V lost 2 bases to trimming and J lost 0 bases; unmatched junction nucleotides: 7. This specimen comes from a study of cytomegalovirus exposure and HLA in healthy donors. Overall study results and limits: Later genetic work tied a missense DCLRE1C variant to beta-chain V and J trimming. DRB1 showed the most TCR associations and HLA-C the fewest in a later analysis, as rates varied by HLA locus.

The PCR ran on 60 Vbeta and 13 Jbeta primers. Clones were sequenced by immunoSEQ multiplex PCR, and TCRdb holds only the in-frame ones, with some missing. The data show 150,000 to 200,000 clones, roughly three quarters seen once. The chain employs TRBV5-1 and TRBJ1-1, with 7 bases that match TRBD1. The sequencing sample was made of PBMCs. This sequence originates from a woman between 50 and 59 years old in good health and CMV-seronegative. The CDR3: CASSLETGWLNTEAFF. As DNA, the CDR3 is TGCGCCAGCAGCTTAGAGACAGGGTGGCTGAACACTGAAGCTTTCTTT.